The next 5 T cell receptor beta chains were all read from a single sample in a study of T cell responses to AZD1222 COVID-19 vaccine. TCRdb keeps only in-frame clones here, not all; method: immunoSEQ multiplex PCR. In the table there are 150,000 or so clones, roughly 80% of which are singletons. The material was peripheral blood, obtained on day 0 of MenACWY control vaccination. These receptors were collected from an adult in good health.

This clone has just one count. The rearrangement joins TRBV5-1 to TRBJ2-2; the D is unclear. Looked up from germline, CDR1 is SGHRS and CDR2 is YFSETQ. With 4 bases removed from V and 4 bases from J, the gap between germline ends came to 8 bases. This CDR3 contains 13 residues. This chain's CDR3 is CASSTGPTGELFF. The CDR3 region has the DNA TGCGCCAGCAGCACCGGACCCACCGGGGAGCTGTTTTTT.

This clone was observed a handful of times. The gene calls are TRBV14 and TRBJ2-1, with 10 bases lining up with TRBD2. Germline values: CDR1 SGHDN, CDR2 FVKESK. The length of the CDR3 is 17 residues. The V segment lost 4 bases and the J segment 4 bases; nucleotides outside the gene matches: 10. This CDR3 reads CASSPIRGAGGYNEQFF. The CDR3 region has the DNA TGTGCCAGCAGCCCCATCCGGGGAGCGGGGGGGTACAATGAGCAGTTCTTC. The full variable domain, completed using reference TRBV14 and TRBJ2-1, is EAGVTQFPSHSVIEKGQTVTLRCDPISGHDNLYWYRRVMGKEIKFLLHFVKESKQDESGMPNNRFLAERTGGTYSTLKVQPAELEDSGVYFCASSPIRGAGGYNEQFFGPGTRLTVL.

The chain recombines TRBV19 with TRBJ1-1, with 8 bases that match TRBD1. Germline trimming cut 5 bases from V and 1 base from J; bases unmatched to any gene: 6. This CDR3 is built from 15 residues. From germline, CDR1 is LNHDA and CDR2 SQIVND (reference sequence). The chain's CDR3 is CASSLRQGKNTEAFF. CDR3 nucleotides: TGTGCCAGTAGTCTTAGACAGGGGAAGAACACTGAAGCTTTCTTT.

This chain connects TRBV6-4 to TRBJ2-1; 11 nucleotides align to TRBD1. Germline V CDR1 and CDR2: MRHNA, SNTAGT. The CDR3 runs 15 residues. V lost 3 bases, J lost 6 bases, and 4 bases stayed unmatched. Here the CDR3 DNA reads TGTGCCAGCAGTGAGTCGGGACAGGGGGGCAATGAGCAGTTCTTC. Protein: CASSESGQGGNEQFF.

The chain recombines TRBV2 with TRBJ1-1; perhaps TRBD1 as D (5 bases). Trimming took 5 bases from V and 0 from J, leaving 7 bases between them. The CDR3 loop spans 13 amino acids. Germline V gives CDR1 SNHLY, CDR2 FYNNEI. CDR3 sequence (DNA): TGTGCCAGCAGTACAGGAGTGAACACTGAAGCTTTCTTT. It encodes CASSTGVNTEAFF.